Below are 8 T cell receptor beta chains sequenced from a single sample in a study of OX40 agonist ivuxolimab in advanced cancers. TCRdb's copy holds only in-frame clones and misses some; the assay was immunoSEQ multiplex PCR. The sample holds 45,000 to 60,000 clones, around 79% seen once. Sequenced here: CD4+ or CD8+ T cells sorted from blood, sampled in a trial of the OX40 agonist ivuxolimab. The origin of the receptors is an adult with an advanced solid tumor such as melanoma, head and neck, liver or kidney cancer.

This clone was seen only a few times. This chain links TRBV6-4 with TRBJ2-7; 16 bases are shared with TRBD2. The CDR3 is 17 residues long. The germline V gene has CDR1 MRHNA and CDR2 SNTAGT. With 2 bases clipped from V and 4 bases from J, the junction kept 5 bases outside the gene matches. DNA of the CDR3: TGTGCCAGCAGTGACGGGACTAGCGGGAGGGCCGCGTACGAGCAGTACTTC. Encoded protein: CASSDGTSGRAAYEQYF.

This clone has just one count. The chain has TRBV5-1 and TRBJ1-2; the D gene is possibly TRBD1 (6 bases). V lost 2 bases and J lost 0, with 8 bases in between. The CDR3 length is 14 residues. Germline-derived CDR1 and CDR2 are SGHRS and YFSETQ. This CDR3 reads CASSFGQPNYGYTF. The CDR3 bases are TGCGCCAGCAGCTTCGGACAGCCTAACTATGGCTACACCTTC.

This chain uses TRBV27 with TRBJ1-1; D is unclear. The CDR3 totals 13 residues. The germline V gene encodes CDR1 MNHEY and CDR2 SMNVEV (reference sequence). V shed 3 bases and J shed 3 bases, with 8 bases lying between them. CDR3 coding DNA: TGTGCCAGCAGTTTGGGCAGCTACACTGAAGCTTTCTTT. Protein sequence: CASSLGSYTEAFF.

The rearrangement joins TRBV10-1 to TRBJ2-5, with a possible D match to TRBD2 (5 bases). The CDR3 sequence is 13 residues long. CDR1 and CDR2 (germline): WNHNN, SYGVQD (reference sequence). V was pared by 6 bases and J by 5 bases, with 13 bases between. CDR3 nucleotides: TGCGCCAGCAGCTTCGAGGGTGGGGAGACCCAGTACTTC. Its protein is CASSFEGGETQYF.

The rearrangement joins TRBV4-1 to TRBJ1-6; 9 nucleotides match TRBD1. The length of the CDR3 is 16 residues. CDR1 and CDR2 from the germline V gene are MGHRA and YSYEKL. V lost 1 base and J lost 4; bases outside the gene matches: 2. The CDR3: CASSQVGTGYNSPLHF. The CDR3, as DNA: TGCGCCAGCAGCCAAGTGGGGACAGGGTATAATTCACCCCTCCACTTT.

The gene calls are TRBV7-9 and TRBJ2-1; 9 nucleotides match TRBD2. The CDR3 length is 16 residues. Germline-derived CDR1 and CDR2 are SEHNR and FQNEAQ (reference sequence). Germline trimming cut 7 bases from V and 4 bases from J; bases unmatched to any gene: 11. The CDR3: CASTPSLAGEYNEQFF. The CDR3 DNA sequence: TGTGCCAGCACCCCATCGTTAGCGGGGGAATACAATGAGCAGTTCTTC.

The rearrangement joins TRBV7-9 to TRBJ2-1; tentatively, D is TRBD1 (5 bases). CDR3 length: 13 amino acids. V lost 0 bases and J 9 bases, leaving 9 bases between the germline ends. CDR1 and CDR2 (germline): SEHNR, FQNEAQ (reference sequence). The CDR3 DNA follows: TGTGCCAGCAGCTTAGCAGGCAGGGTTGAGCAGTTCTTC. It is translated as CASSLAGRVEQFF.

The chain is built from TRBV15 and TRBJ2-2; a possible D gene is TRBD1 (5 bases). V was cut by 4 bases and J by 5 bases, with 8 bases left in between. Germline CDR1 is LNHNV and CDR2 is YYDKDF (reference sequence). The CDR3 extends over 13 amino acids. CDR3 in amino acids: CATSKGKTGELFF. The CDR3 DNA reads TGTGCCACCAGCAAGGGGAAAACCGGGGAGCTGTTTTTT.